This TCR beta chain was obtained from a study of T-cell reconstitution after alpha-beta-depleted transplantation in children. Findings and caveats of the study: Where alpha-beta T cells came from about two months after transplant was reportedly several hundred expanded graft clones. A year had passed since transplant, and T-cell counts and diversity by then came mostly from newly produced T cells.

Germline CDR1 and CDR2: DFQATT and SNEGSKA (reference sequence). Trimming at V came to 5 bases and at J to 0 bases, leaving 9 bases not matched to a gene. This CDR3 spans 16 amino acids. This clonotype was counted between two and nine times. What it recognizes is unknown. The TCRbeta library incorporated unique molecular identifiers. TCRdb reprocessed the PCR reads via MiXCR and lists one record per CDR3 protein. The sample lists around 230,000 distinct CDR3 sequences; approximately 15% were seen once. This sequence originates from a male patient between 2 and 9 years old who had a stem cell transplant for acute lymphoblastic leukemia, so the T cells may come from the graft donor. The chain uses TRBV20-1 and TRBJ2-1, with 8 nucleotides matching TRBD2. The sample here was PBMCs, mostly from graft donor cells, taken 360 days after TCRalphabeta/CD19-depleted stem cell transplant. CDR3 in amino acids: CSAGGGGGTSYNEQFF. As DNA, the CDR3 is TGCAGTGCTGGGGGGGGCGGGGGGACCTCCTACAATGAGCAGTTCTTC.